This record looks at one T cell receptor (beta chain) sequence and its context. This clonotype was picked up a small number of times. Its antigen is currently not known. Per-base quality was not reported, and no clone a single base away is much larger than it. The germline V gene encodes CDR1 MNHNY and CDR2 SVGAGI (reference sequence). Between the V and J ends, shortened by 2 bases and 3 bases respectively, the junction contains 8 bases. The CDR3 holds 13 amino acids from the cysteine to the phenylalanine. The CDR3 DNA has 39 bases and is translated from base 1. This entry belongs to a study of CD8 T cells in ankylosing spondylitis listed by TCRdb under 2017. Context from the whole study: T cell receptor beta repertoires were profiled in healthy donors and ankylosing spondylitis patients so that disease-linked TCR variants could be found. Peripheral blood was sampled, and synovial fluid was also collected from ankylosing spondylitis patients. The full study cohort was made up of 25 ankylosing spondylitis patients and approximately 100 healthy donors. Overall study results and their limits: Significant enrichment of the disease-linked clones was reported in matched synovial fluid samples from ankylosing spondylitis patients. A CD8+ phenotype was shown by the disease-linked clones, which were found at relatively low frequencies in peripheral blood. Blood from ankylosing spondylitis patients appeared to be characterized by a TCR beta motif composed of roughly 8 highly homologous amino acid variants. Some motif variants had previously been reported in the synovial fluid and blood of reactive arthritis patients, which suggests shared mechanisms of disease initiation.

The instrument was an Illumina HiSeq 2500. Quantitative 5'-RACE with molecular barcodes was used to prepare TCR beta libraries. On the authors' methods: Disease-linked TCR variants were identified with a new computational method built on a probabilistic model of VDJ rearrangement. TCRdb handled the public reads itself, with Q25 trimming in fastp and clone calling in MiXCR, and kept productive beta chains. Entries are consolidated by CDR3 protein sequence, retaining the most common genes and DNA. The V and J calls and clone size come from TCRdb's table, not from the authors' own analysis. In this sample the table shows 200,000 to 250,000 distinct CDR3 sequences, around 17% of which occur a single time. Jointly, the top ten make up roughly 46% of the sample.

Sequencing was performed on blood, either unsorted or a sorted T cell fraction (not recorded which). Recombination linked TRBV6-6 to TRBJ2-7; the D gene cannot be resolved beyond TRBD1 or TRBD2, each matching 6 bases. The origin of this receptor is a male donor with ankylosing spondylitis. The CDR3 is CASSYEGGYEQYF. The DNA sequence is as follows: TGTGCCAGCAGTTACGAGGGGGGCTACGAGCAGTACTTC.